These 2 T cell receptor beta chains came from one sample sequenced in a study of T-cell memory formation after mild COVID-19. TCRdb reprocessed the 5' RACE reads with MiXCR, giving one entry per CDR3 protein. The repertoire holds hundreds of thousands of distinct CDR3 sequences, with around 8% as singletons. The material sequenced was PBMCs or a T cell subset sorted from them (not recorded which). The source is a young man who had mild COVID-19 (a few samples of this study predate the infection). Cell type and time point are not known.

This rearrangement joins TRBV10-3 to TRBJ2-5; D is perhaps TRBD2 (6 bases). With 0 bases removed from V and 1 base from J, the gap between germline ends came to 15 bases. The CDR3 spans 17 residues. From germline, CDR1 is ENHRY and CDR2 SYGVKD. CDR3 in DNA: TGTGCCATCAGTGAGTCGATGGCGGGGCGCCTCCAAGAGACCCAGTACTTC. It codes for CAISESMAGRLQETQYF.

The table lists this clonotype with a few counts. The rearrangement joins TRBV2 to TRBJ2-2; 16 bases line up with TRBD2. This CDR3 is built from 16 residues. Germline-derived CDR1 and CDR2 are SNHLY and FYNNEI. Trimming cost V 6 bases and J 5 bases; bases outside gene matches: 3. CDR3 in amino acids: CASSPGLAGGTGELFF. The CDR3 DNA is TGTGCCAGCAGCCCGGGACTAGCGGGGGGGACCGGGGAGCTGTTTTTT.